This is a list of T cell receptor beta chains from one sample in a study of T cell responses to AZD1222 COVID-19 vaccine. Here immunoSEQ multiplex PCR was the method, and the copy in TCRdb shows in-frame clones only, minus some. The table shows about 97,000 clones, with around 89% occurring only once. The starting material was peripheral blood, obtained on day 0 of AZD1222 vaccination. The receptors here all came from an adult in good health. CDR3s include the opening cysteine and the closing phenylalanine or tryptophan. D genes are given only for firm matches. For some rows the clone size is stated as once, few or many, or as a class when expanded; others skip it.

clone_size | d_call | j_call | v_call | cdr3_aa | cdr3_nt
once | TRBD1 | TRBJ1-2 | TRBV29-1 | CSASMDRVRGYTF | TGCAGCGCCTCCATGGACAGGGTCCGTGGCTACACCTTC
. | TRBD1 | TRBJ2-2 | TRBV6-2/TRBV6-3 | CASSPPTGFNTGELFF | TGTGCCAGCAGTCCCCCGACAGGGTTTAACACCGGGGAGCTGTTTTTT
. | TRBD1 | TRBJ2-5 | TRBV29-1 | CSVKPGQGQETQYF | TGCAGCGTTAAACCGGGACAGGGGCAAGAGACCCAGTACTTC
. | . | TRBJ1-6 | TRBV12-3/TRBV12-4 | CASSLKRVSPLHF | TGTGCCAGCAGTTTGAAGAGGGTTTCACCCCTCCACTTT
once | TRBD1 | TRBJ1-4 | TRBV4-2 | CASSQDRDRGLGGIATNEKLFF | TGTGCCAGCAGCCAAGATCGTGACAGGGGACTCGGGGGTATTGCAACTAATGAAAAACTGTTTTTT
. | . | TRBJ1-6 | TRBV27 | CASTPRQGISPLHF | TGTGCCAGCACCCCTCGCCAGGGTATTTCACCCCTCCACTTT
. | . | TRBJ1-2 | TRBV18 | CASSPLSQEHPYGYTF | TGTGCCAGCTCACCATTAAGCCAGGAGCACCCCTATGGCTACACCTTC
. | . | TRBJ2-5 | TRBV28 | CASSLKAAGRDKETQYF | TGTGCCAGCAGTTTAAAGGCGGCGGGTCGGGACAAGGAGACCCAGTACTTC
. | . | TRBJ2-1 | TRBV6-5 | CASSYSRGTTYNEQFF | TGTGCCAGCAGTTACTCTAGGGGGACTACCTACAATGAGCAGTTCTTC
. | . | TRBJ1-2 | TRBV4-2 | CASSQDFTGGVGYTF | TGTGCCAGCAGCCAAGATTTCACCGGAGGAGTGGGCTACACCTTC
. | TRBD1 | TRBJ2-7 | TRBV5-1 | CASSPQGATYEQYF | TGCGCCAGCAGCCCACAGGGGGCCACCTACGAGCAGTACTTC
. | . | TRBJ1-1 | TRBV6-5 | CASSRAPETEAFF | TGTGCCAGCAGCCGGGCCCCAGAGACTGAAGCTTTCTTT
. | . | TRBJ1-5 | TRBV30 | CAWSVQGRQPQHF | TGTGCCTGGAGTGTACAGGGACGCCAGCCCCAGCATTTT
. | TRBD2 | TRBJ2-1 | TRBV6-5 | CASSYSEAGGAKEQFF | TGTGCCAGCAGTTACTCGGAAGCGGGGGGGGCCAAAGAGCAGTTCTTC
. | . | TRBJ2-3 | TRBV7-2 | CASSFDRNADTQYF | TGTGCCAGCAGCTTTGACAGGAACGCAGATACGCAGTATTTT
. | . | TRBJ1-1 | TRBV6-5 | CASSYSGRGERSFF | TGTGCCAGCAGTTACTCGGGTAGAGGGGAGAGGTCTTTCTTT
. | . | TRBJ2-5 | TRBV28 | CASFAAPGRETQYF | TGTGCCAGCTTCGCGGCGCCAGGGCGGGAGACCCAGTACTTC
. | . | TRBJ1-2 | TRBV19 | CAAGGYGYTF | TGTGCCGCGGGGGGGTATGGCTACACCTTC
. | . | TRBJ1-3 | TRBV7-2 | CASSLSGGITGNTIYF | TGTGCCAGCAGCTTATCGGGAGGCATAACTGGAAACACCATATATTTT
. | . | TRBJ2-7 | TRBV6-5 | CASSYYGVPDEQYF | TGTGCCAGCAGTTACTATGGGGTTCCCGACGAGCAGTACTTC
. | TRBD1 | TRBJ2-2 | TRBV19 | CASSYRGTLTGELFF | TGTGCCAGTAGCTACAGGGGTACTCTCACCGGGGAGCTGTTTTTT
. | . | TRBJ2-1 | TRBV4-2 | CASSQDADPSYNEQFF | TGTGCCAGCAGCCAAGATGCAGATCCCTCCTACAATGAGCAGTTCTTC
. | . | TRBJ2-3 | TRBV18 | CASSPSPSTDTQYF | TGTGCCAGCTCACCAAGTCCCAGCACAGATACGCAGTATTTT
once | TRBD1 | TRBJ1-3 | TRBV6-6 | CASSLRPGQKDGNTIYF | TGTGCCAGCAGTCTTCGACCGGGACAGAAGGACGGAAACACCATATATTTT
. | TRBD2 | TRBJ2-7 | TRBV19 | CASSGPGLAGAFDEQYF | TGTGCCAGTAGTGGCCCGGGACTAGCGGGAGCGTTCGACGAGCAGTACTTC
once | TRBD1 | TRBJ2-3 | TRBV6-4 | CASSTGGSSDTQYF | TGTGCCAGCAGTACAGGGGGCAGCTCAGATACGCAGTATTTT
. | TRBD1 | TRBJ1-2 | TRBV30 | CAWSAQQGEGYTF | TGTGCCTGGAGCGCCCAACAGGGGGAAGGCTACACCTTC
. | . | TRBJ2-7 | TRBV7-6 | CASSLEGHPAYEQYF | TGTGCCAGCAGCTTAGAGGGCCACCCGGCCTACGAGCAATACTTC
. | . | TRBJ1-1 | TRBV9 | CASSVGGTVNTEAFF | TGTGCCAGCAGCGTAGGAGGGACGGTGAACACTGAAGCTTTCTTT
. | . | TRBJ2-1 | TRBV5-1 | CASSLTGNNEQFF | TGCGCCAGCAGCTTGACAGGTAACAATGAGCAGTTCTTC
. | . | TRBJ1-3 | TRBV3-1/TRBV3-2 | CASSQDVCGQKPFSGNTIYF | TGTGCCAGCAGCCAAGATGTGTGCGGACAGAAACCATTCTCTGGAAACACCATATATTTT
. | . | TRBJ1-1 | TRBV4-1 | CASRRGQNTEAFF | TGCGCCAGCAGACGGGGACAGAACACTGAAGCTTTCTTT
. | TRBD2 | TRBJ2-7 | TRBV19 | CASSMGLESREQYF | TGTGCCAGTAGTATGGGACTAGAAAGTCGCGAGCAGTACTTC
. | . | TRBJ1-5 | TRBV19 | CASRSGTANQPQHF | TGTGCCAGTAGATCCGGGACTGCTAATCAGCCCCAGCATTTT
. | TRBD2 | TRBJ2-1 | TRBV7-8 | CASSPRGGQGSEQFF | TGTGCCAGCAGCCCTCGGGGGGGGCAAGGTAGTGAGCAGTTCTTC
. | . | TRBJ1-1 | TRBV24-1 | CATSSTGANTEAFF | TGTGCCACCAGTTCCACAGGAGCAAACACTGAAGCTTTCTTT
. | TRBD1 | TRBJ2-7 | TRBV5-4 | CASSWGRDRGASEQYF | TGTGCCAGCAGCTGGGGGAGGGACAGGGGGGCATCCGAGCAGTACTTC
. | TRBD1 | TRBJ2-1 | TRBV9 | CASSPSPLSSGQEQFF | TGTGCCAGCAGCCCCTCCCCCTTATCCTCGGGACAGGAGCAGTTCTTC
. | TRBD2 | TRBJ2-3 | TRBV5-4 | CASSWGLAGEDTQYF | TGTGCCAGCAGCTGGGGACTAGCGGGAGAGGATACGCAGTATTTT
. | . | TRBJ1-4 | TRBV4-2 | CASSQDRGADEKLFF | TGTGCCAGCAGCCAAGATCGGGGGGCCGATGAAAAACTGTTTTTT
. | TRBD1 | TRBJ2-7 | TRBV14 | CASSGGQQLLHEQYF | TGTGCCAGCAGCGGGGGACAGCAGCTCTTGCACGAGCAGTACTTC
. | . | TRBJ1-3 | TRBV2 | CASSDTGIFIYF | TGTGCCAGCAGTGATACAGGGATTTTCATATATTTT
. | . | TRBJ2-5 | TRBV6-5 | CASRSNDETQYF | TGTGCCAGCAGATCTAACGACGAGACCCAGTACTTC
once | . | TRBJ1-2 | TRBV28 | CASSFQNYGYTF | TGTGCCAGCAGTTTCCAGAACTATGGCTACACCTTC
. | . | TRBJ1-1 | TRBV21-1 | CASGEGRNTEAFF | TGTGCCAGCGGTGAGGGAAGGAACACTGAAGCTTTCTTT
. | . | TRBJ2-2 | TRBV7-2 | CASSRRVDTGELFF | TGTGCCAGCAGCCGTCGCGTCGACACCGGGGAGCTGTTTTTT
. | . | TRBJ1-1 | TRBV28 | CASSWGARPSTEAFF | TGTGCCAGCAGTTGGGGGGCCCGTCCTAGCACTGAAGCTTTCTTT
. | TRBD2 | TRBJ2-5 | TRBV19 | CATSLGRGETQYF | TGTGCCACATCCCTGGGGCGGGGGGAGACCCAGTACTTC
. | TRBD1 | TRBJ2-3 | TRBV30 | CAWSGTDRGFTDTQYF | TGTGCCTGGAGTGGGACGGACAGGGGGTTCACAGATACGCAGTATTTT
. | TRBD1 | TRBJ2-3 | TRBV10-3 | CAISESWDRQDTQYF | TGTGCCATCAGTGAGTCGTGGGACAGGCAAGATACGCAGTATTTT
. | TRBD2 | TRBJ2-1 | TRBV7-2 | CASSSTGTSGGYNEQFF | TGTGCCAGCAGCTCTACCGGGACTAGCGGGGGATACAATGAGCAGTTCTTC
. | . | TRBJ1-1 | TRBV12-3/TRBV12-4 | CASTNYNRGVLF | TGTGCCAGCACCAACTACAATCGGGGTGTATTGTTT
. | TRBD1 | TRBJ1-3 | TRBV5-4 | CASSSGTGSGGNTIYF | TGTGCCAGCAGCTCCGGGACAGGGTCGGGTGGAAACACCATATATTTT
. | TRBD2 | TRBJ2-5 | TRBV7-7 | CASSLGTSGAQETQYF | TGTGCCAGCAGCTTGGGGACTAGCGGGGCTCAAGAGACCCAGTACTTC